The T cell receptor delta chain described here comes from a study of Vδ1+ human thymocytes (dated by TCRdb to about 2018). Study-level background: The study characterised mRNA-level TRG and TRD CDR3 repertoires of highly purified Vdelta1+ thymocytes from young children as a data resource. The multiplex-based CDR3 amplicon strategy had previously been validated against 5'RACE-based CDR3 amplicon generation methods.

The V end loses 5 bases and the J end loses 4 bases, and a stretch of 20 bases separates them. Its CDR3 holds 16 amino acids, cysteine through phenylalanine. Just the 48-base CDR3 DNA is kept, in frame starting at base 1. CDR1 and CDR2, per the germline V gene, are TSWWSYY and QGS. Summary of the overall study and its limitations: Despite high sort purity, roughly 18% of thymic TRD sequences were Vdelta2 (and few Vdelta3), unlike peripheral blood Vdelta1+ controls. Because unexpected Vdelta2 sequences could lead to misinterpretation of bulk repertoire data, the authors recommended using highly purified populations and validating at the single-cell level. No clustering by age or sex was observed, so analyses did not stratify donors by these variables. Numerous TRG clonotypes were shared among donors (up to roughly 6.9x10^3), while TRD repertoires were essentially private (a maximum of roughly 100 shared). Thymic TRG and TRD repertoires appeared highly polyclonal with Gaussian CDR3 length distributions, unlike oligoclonal peripheral blood repertoires.

This clone has just a few counts. Its antigen is still unknown. No clone much larger than this one lies a single base away; base qualities are absent. RNA extraction was carried out with the RNeasy mini kit, and reverse transcription was then done using Superscript III. CDR3 amplicons were produced by multiplex PCR using pooled V-gene forward primers and a constant-region reverse primer with Illumina adaptor overhangs. After gel purification, amplicons were indexed with Nextera index primers over about 8 extra PCR cycles and were then purified with AMPure XP beads. The libraries were sequenced on an Illumina MiSeq using paired-end 250 bp reads, dual indexing and an approximately 18% PhiX spike-in. The source study handled its data this way. FastQC was used to check read quality, and ea-utils fastq-join was used to merge TRG read pairs. Annotation of sequences was performed with IMGT/HighV-QUEST, only productive sequences with unambiguous V-gene assignment were retained, and clonotypes were defined by identical CDR3 sequence. For downstream analysis, the tools were VDJtools 1.1.1, tcR 2.2.3, Treemap and vegan Shannon diversity in R 3.4.4. TCRdb recomputed clones from the public reads with CATT; identical DNA rows were then combined. These V and J calls rely on TCRdb rather than the paper's analysis. For this sample the table gives around 24,000 delta-chain clones, of which about 29% were detected only once. The top ten clonotypes cover more than 1.5% of the sample.

Thymic samples were depleted of alphabeta T cells, then CD3+ TCRVdelta1+ TCRVdelta2- thymocytes were FACS-sorted. Sorted Vdelta1+ thymocyte purity ranged from roughly 97% to 99.6%. The thymic specimens were obtained from about eight paediatric patients who were undergoing corrective cardiac surgery and ranged in age from roughly 5 days to 15 months. After the thymic tissue was dispersed, mononuclear cells were isolated using a Histopaque-1077 density gradient. The staining antibodies were anti-TCRVdelta1 clone TS8.2, anti-TCRVdelta2 clone B6, anti-CD3 clone HIT3a and anti-TCRalphabeta clone IP26. The V and J genes are TRDV1 and TRDJ1, with an unclear D gene assignment. The specimen sequenced was Vdelta1+ gamma-delta thymocytes from the thymus. The cell subset or site label on this specimen signifies: FACS-sorted CD3+ TCRalphabeta- TCRVdelta1+ TCRVdelta2- thymocytes. This sequence originates from a boy in the first two years of life who had congenital heart surgery. The nucleotide sequence is TGTGCTCTTGGGTCACAGATATCCCCCCGGGGCGATAAACTCATCTTT. This codes for CALGSQISPRGDKLIF.